This TCR beta chain was profiled in a study of human T cells and chemical hapten exposure. Points from the study as a whole: Patch test score rose with PT1 expanded TCR count, significant at thresholds 8, 16 and 32, not 4.

The sample's time point: patch test 2, 6 weeks after DPC sensitization. The treatment was: therapeutic diphenylcyclopropenone sensitization with weekly scalp DPC. At every patch-test visit, blood was drawn before the patch test was applied. The germline V gene has CDR1 DFQATT and CDR2 SNEGSKA (reference sequence). The CDR3 spans 15 residues. Germline trimming cut 3 bases from V and 10 bases from J; bases unmatched to any gene: 15. In regard to this clonotype: Its antigen is unknown.

Individual cDNA molecules had unique molecular identifiers attached to them by the library. TCRdb called the RACE reads again in MiXCR, with one record for every CDR3 protein. The data contain approximately 84,000 distinct CDR3 sequences, roughly 10% of them singletons. The sample here was whole blood, taken in connection with sensitization to the hapten diphenylcyclopropenone (DPC). The chain employs TRBV20-1 and TRBJ2-1, with 7 bases fitting TRBD1. The receptor was derived from a woman aged 25 to 39 with alopecia areata. Some clones in this sample may be carry-over from other donors' samples. The CDR3 spells CSARGTGDDSSEQFF. DNA for the CDR3: TGCAGTGCTAGGGGAACAGGGGACGATTCGTCCGAGCAGTTCTTC.